This entry is about one T cell receptor (beta chain). Its target is not known. The CDR3 sequence is 15 residues long. The V gene lost 6 bases and the J gene lost 0 bases, with 14 bases spanning the gap. Germline V gene data show CDR1 as SGHRS and CDR2 as YFSETQ. The protocol was immunoSEQ multiplex PCR, while the TCRdb copy is restricted to in-frame clones and leaves out a portion. The sample carries 300,000 to 450,000 clones, approximately 90% recorded once. This sample was taken from a study of cytomegalovirus exposure and HLA in healthy donors. Study at large: The use of the same platform for the approximately 130 validation repertoires and the roughly 680 first-cohort repertoires was reported by a later analysis.

Broader study findings: In vitro confirmation showed a few CMV-associated chains to be CMV antigen specific. High sensitivity and specificity were reportedly achieved when the classifier diagnosed cytomegalovirus status. Some TCR beta chains (roughly 150 of them) were listed as cytomegalovirus-associated.

The chain has TRBV5-1 and TRBJ2-3; no clear D gene. The sequenced sample was PBMCs. The source of this sequence is a woman between 18 and 29 years old in good health and CMV-seronegative. This CDR3 reads CASKYQASSTDTQYF. In nucleotides, the CDR3 is TGCGCCAGCAAATACCAGGCGTCTAGCACAGATACGCAGTATTTT. The full variable domain, rest sourced from reference TRBV5-1 and TRBJ2-3, is KAGVTQTPRYLIKTRGQQVTLSCSPISGHRSVSWYQQTPGQGLQFLFEYFSETQRNKGNFPGRFSGRQFSNSRSEMNVSTLELGDSALYLCASKYQASSTDTQYFGPGTRLTVL.